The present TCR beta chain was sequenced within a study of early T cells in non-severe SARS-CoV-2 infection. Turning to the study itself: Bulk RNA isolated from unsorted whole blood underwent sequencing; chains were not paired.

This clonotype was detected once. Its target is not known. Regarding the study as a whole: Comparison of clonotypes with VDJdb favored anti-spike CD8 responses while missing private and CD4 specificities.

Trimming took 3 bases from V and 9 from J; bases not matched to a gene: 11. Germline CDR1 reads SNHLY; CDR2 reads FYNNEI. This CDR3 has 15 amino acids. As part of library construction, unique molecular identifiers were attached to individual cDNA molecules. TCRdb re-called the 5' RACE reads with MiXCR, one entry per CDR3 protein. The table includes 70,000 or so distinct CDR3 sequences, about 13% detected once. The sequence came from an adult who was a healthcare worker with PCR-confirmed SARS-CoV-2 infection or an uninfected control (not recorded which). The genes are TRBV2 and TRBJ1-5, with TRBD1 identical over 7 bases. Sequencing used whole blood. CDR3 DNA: TGTGCCAGCAGTGATTCGGGACAGTGGGGTTCGCCCCAGCATTTT. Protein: CASSDSGQWGSPQHF.